These 24 T cell receptor beta chains were all obtained from the same sample, sequenced in a study of post-analysis software for immune sequencing data. The TCR beta cDNA libraries carried unique molecular identifiers. Via MiXCR, TCRdb re-called the PCR reads, giving one row per CDR3 protein. Here the sample spans approximately 460,000 distinct CDR3 sequences, roughly 46% being singletons. These receptors' antigens are unknown. Study results and caveats: Patients used about 5 TRBV segments, including TRBV5-6, TRBV5-1 and TRBV20-1, more often than controls.

Sequencing was carried out using blood. The source is a girl between 10 and 17 years old with multiple sclerosis.

The rearrangement joins TRBV20-1 to TRBJ1-1, with TRBD1 matching 9 bases. Germline V gene sequence: CDR1 DFQATT, CDR2 SNEGSKA (reference sequence). The V and J ends lost 2 bases and 3 bases, in that order; junction bases with no gene match: 10. CDR3 length equals 16 residues. The CDR3, as DNA: TGCAGTGCTAGATTGACAGGGGGGGTTTTTTACACTGAAGCTTTCTTT. Protein product: CSARLTGGVFYTEAFF.

This clonotype appeared many times. The chain links TRBV20-1 to TRBJ2-7; 9 positions match TRBD1. The germline CDR1 and CDR2 sequences are DFQATT and SNEGSKA (reference sequence). V shed 5 bases, J shed 5 bases, and the junction held 10 bases outside the gene matches. CDR3 length equals 14 residues. CDR3 amino acids: CSARDRVSSNEQYF. CDR3 in DNA: TGCAGTGCTCGGGACAGGGTATCGTCAAACGAGCAGTACTTC.

The V and J genes are TRBV20-1 and TRBJ1-2, with 8 nucleotides matching TRBD1. J was trimmed by 7 bases and V by 3 bases; bases with no gene match: 10. This CDR3 comprises 14 residues. Germline CDR1 and CDR2: DFQATT and SNEGSKA (reference sequence). CDR3 in amino acids: CSARINQGAIGYTF. CDR3 sequence (DNA): TGCAGTGCTAGGATAAATCAGGGGGCGATTGGCTACACCTTC.

This chain links TRBV24-1 with TRBJ1-2, with D hard to call. Germline V gives CDR1 KGHDR, CDR2 SFDVKD. The CDR3 sequence is 15 residues long. Trimming left V 0 bases short and J 4 bases short, with 11 bases between. DNA of the CDR3: TGTGCCACCAGTGATTTGCCGTGGGAATCCTATGGCTACACCTTC. Protein sequence: CATSDLPWESYGYTF.

The chain has TRBV7-3 and TRBJ2-4; a possible D gene is TRBD2 (5 bases). CDR1 and CDR2 from the germline V gene are SGHTA and FQGTGA. The CDR3 has 14 residues. The germline V and J ends were trimmed by 5 bases and 9 bases, with 17 bases remaining between them. CDR3 loop: CASSPGKGSPIQYF. In nucleotides, the CDR3 is TGTGCCAGCAGCCCCGGGAAGGGATCTCCCATTCAGTACTTC. The whole variable domain, remainder taken from reference TRBV7-3 and TRBJ2-4, is GAGVSQTPSNKVTEKGKYVELRCDPISGHTALYWYRQSLGQGPEFLIYFQGTGAADDSGLPNDRFFAVRPEGSVSTLKIQRTERGDSAVYLCASSPGKGSPIQYFGAGTRLSVL.

The chain combines TRBV7-6 with TRBJ2-1; 10 bases are shared with TRBD2. This CDR3 contains 15 residues. Germline V gene lookup returns CDR1 SGHVS and CDR2 FNYEAQ. J was trimmed by 5 bases and V by 5 bases; bases with no gene match: 6. CDR3 coding DNA: TGTGCCAGCAGCCCTGGACTAGCGGTCCACAATGAGCAGTTCTTC. This gives the protein CASSPGLAVHNEQFF.

Only a few counts were recorded for this clonotype. The V call is TRBV10-3, the J call TRBJ1-1, with TRBD1 matching over 8 bases. The CDR3 is 14 amino acids. V was pared by 3 bases and J by 7 bases, with 7 bases of the junction left unmatched. The germline gives CDR1 ENHRY, CDR2 SYGVKD. DNA of the CDR3: TGTGCCATCAGTGATCTAAGACAGGGGCTTGAAGCTTTCTTT. It specifies CAISDLRQGLEAFF.

The chain uses TRBV7-9 and TRBJ1-2; 7 nucleotides agree with TRBD1. The germline CDR1 and CDR2 sequences are SEHNR and FQNEAQ (reference sequence). The trim removed 2 bases at V and 4 bases at J, leaving 7 bases unmatched. The CDR3 runs to 15 residues. This CDR3 is CASSLLQGGSYGYTF. For the CDR3, the DNA is TGTGCCAGCAGCTTATTGCAGGGGGGTAGCTATGGCTACACCTTC.

The chain joins TRBV4-2 to TRBJ2-5; the D gene is possibly TRBD2 (6 bases). Germline V CDR1 and CDR2: LGHNA, YNFKEQ. CDR3 length equals 17 residues. V shed 2 bases and J shed 4 bases, with 20 bases lying between them. CDR3 DNA: TGTGCCAGCAGCCAACGTGACGGGAGCCCCCTGGGAGAGACCCAGTACTTC. Translation: CASSQRDGSPLGETQYF.

This clonotype has more than one count but fewer than ten. The chain combines TRBV20-1 with TRBJ2-3, with TRBD2 matching 8 bases. V lost 3 bases and J lost 7; bases outside the gene matches: 6. CDR3 length: 13 amino acids. CDR1 DFQATT and CDR2 SNEGSKA come from the germline V gene (reference sequence). This CDR3 reads CSARSGSLNTQYF. CDR3 bases: TGCAGTGCTAGGAGCGGGAGCTTAAATACGCAGTATTTT.

This rearrangement joins TRBV4-1 to TRBJ1-4; D is unresolved. CDR1 and CDR2 from the germline V gene are MGHRA and YSYEKL. The V end lost 1 base, the J end lost 7 bases, and 10 bases lay between the germline ends. The CDR3 is 14 amino acids. The CDR3 DNA reads TGCGCCAGCAGCCAAGGGGCCCGGGGTGAAAAACTGTTTTTT. Its translation: CASSQGARGEKLFF.

Concerning this clonotype: A read error may produce the germline difference seen at one junction end. V gene TRBV10-3 combines with J gene TRBJ1-2; D call uncertain. CDR3 length: 14 amino acids. Germline assignment: CDR1 ENHRY and CDR2 SYGVKD. The CDR3 coding sequence is TGTGCCACCAGTGTAGGGCAGGTCCTTGGTGGCTACACCTTC. This encodes CATSVGQVLGGYTF.

The chain is built from TRBV7-6 and TRBJ2-7; TRBD1 matches at 8 bases. Trimming at V came to 1 base and at J to 1 base, leaving 3 bases not matched to a gene. Germline loops: CDR1 SGHVS, CDR2 FNYEAQ. The CDR3 extends over 15 amino acids. CDR3 loop: CASSLGGTGSYEQYF. CDR3 DNA: TGTGCCAGCAGCTTAGGTGGGACAGGTTCCTACGAGCAGTACTTC.

The sample holds a few counts of this clonotype. The J gene is TRBJ2-1, the V gene TRBV5-4; D possibly corresponds to TRBD2 (6 bases). Germline loops: CDR1 SGHNT, CDR2 YYREEE (reference sequence). This CDR3 comprises 17 residues. Trimming took 1 base from V and 3 from J, leaving 17 bases between them. CDR3 in DNA: TGTGCCAGCAGCTTGCCCGGGGGAGCGGCCAACTACAATGAGCAGTTCTTC. Its translation is CASSLPGGAANYNEQFF.

This clonotype was seen a handful of times. The chain is built from TRBV24-1 and TRBJ2-7; the D gene is possibly TRBD1 (6 bases). Germline CDR1 and CDR2: KGHDR and SFDVKD. V was cut by 7 bases and J by 2 bases, with 14 bases left in between. The CDR3 runs 14 residues. CDR3 region: CATSEATGTYEQYF. CDR3 nucleotide sequence: TGTGCCACCAGCGAGGCTACAGGGACCTACGAGCAGTACTTC.

This clonotype was seen a few times. The chain couples TRBV20-1 to TRBJ2-4, with D maybe TRBD2 (5 bases). This CDR3 has 14 residues. Trimming stripped 3 bases from V and 0 bases from J, with 9 bases between. The germline V gene has CDR1 DFQATT and CDR2 SNEGSKA (reference sequence). The CDR3 DNA sequence: TGCAGTGCTAGTTGGGGAGAAGCCAAAAACATTCAGTACTTC. Translation: CSASWGEAKNIQYF.

The chain couples TRBV12-3 or TRBV12-4 to TRBJ2-7; a weak D match, TRBD2 (6 bases). V lost 8 bases and J 1 base, leaving 15 bases between the germline ends. The CDR3 spans 14 residues. CDR3 nucleotides: TGTGCCAGCTCATTAGCGGTCCTATCCTACGAGCAGTACTTC. Amino acids: CASSLAVLSYEQYF.

The CDR3 nucleotides are TGTGCCAGCAGCGTAGTAGGGATAGGGGGAGAGACCCAGTACTTC. The encoded protein is CASSVVGIGGETQYF. This sequence joins TRBV9 and TRBJ2-5, with D tentatively TRBD1 (6 bases). From germline, CDR1 is SGDLS and CDR2 YYNGEE. The V end lost 0 bases, the J end lost 4 bases, and 13 bases lay between the germline ends. This CDR3 has 15 residues. The full variable domain, completed using reference TRBV9 and TRBJ2-5, is DSGVTQTPKHLITATGQRVTLRCSPRSGDLSVYWYQQSLDQGLQFLIQYYNGEERAKGNILERFSAQQFPDLHSELNLSSLELGDSALYFCASSVVGIGGETQYFGPGTRLLVL.

This chain uses TRBV12-5 with TRBJ2-7, with D perhaps matching TRBD1 (5 bases). Per germline, CDR1 LGHNT and CDR2 FRNRAP. V lost 1 base and J lost 3, with 7 bases in between. The CDR3 covers 13 residues. CDR3 sequence reads: CASGLGTGYEQYF. CDR3 DNA: TGTGCTAGTGGTTTGGGCACAGGCTACGAGCAGTACTTC. Using reference TRBV12-5 and TRBJ2-7 for the parts outside the CDR3, the full variable domain is DARVTQTPRHKVTEMGQEVTMRCQPILGHNTVFWYRQTMMQGLELLAYFRNRAPLDDSGMPKDRFSAEMPDATLATLKIQPSEPRDSAVYFCASGLGTGYEQYFGPGTRLTVT.

This clonotype has only a few counts. The chain combines TRBV7-2 with TRBJ2-7; D is possibly TRBD1 (5 bases). This CDR3 has 14 amino acids. The ends were cut back, 5 bases at V and 0 bases at J, with 11 bases in the middle. The germline gives CDR1 SGHTA, CDR2 FQGNSA. The CDR3 DNA reads TGTGCCAGCAGCCCCCAGACAGACTCCTACGAGCAGTACTTC. Amino acid sequence: CASSPQTDSYEQYF.

The sample holds a few counts of this clonotype. The chain recombines TRBV6-2 or TRBV6-3 with TRBJ2-1; D is undetermined. V dropped 6 bases and J dropped 8 bases, with 8 bases sitting between them. Germline V gene sequence: CDR1 MNHEY, CDR2 SVGEGT. The CDR3 has 11 amino acids. The CDR3 is CASSQNHEQFF. CDR3 nucleotide sequence: TGTGCCAGCAGCCAAAATCATGAGCAGTTCTTC.

CDR3 DNA: TGCGCCAGCAGCCAGAATAGCGGGGCGAGGGAGACCCAGTACTTC. This translates into CASSQNSGARETQYF. V is TRBV4-1 and J is TRBJ2-5; 8 nucleotides line up with TRBD2. With V trimmed by 3 bases and J by 5 bases, 8 bases remained unmatched. The CDR3 spans 15 residues. CDR1 and CDR2 from the germline V gene are MGHRA and YSYEKL.

The chain carries TRBV28 and TRBJ2-7, with 11 bases aligning to TRBD2. With V trimmed by 7 bases and J by 5 bases, 4 bases remained unmatched. Germline lookup yields CDR1 MDHEN and CDR2 SYDVKM. The CDR3 sequence is 13 residues long. The CDR3 protein is CASILAGGDEQYF. The DNA for the CDR3 is TGTGCCAGCATTCTAGCGGGAGGCGACGAGCAGTACTTC.

The rearrangement joins TRBV12-3 or TRBV12-4 to TRBJ2-1, with 7 bases that match TRBD1. Trimming cost V 6 bases and J 0 bases; bases outside gene matches: 5. The CDR3 sequence is 15 residues long. The CDR3 here is CASSQDRDSYNEQFF. In DNA form, the CDR3 reads TGTGCCAGCAGCCAAGACAGGGACTCCTACAATGAGCAGTTCTTC.